These 17 T cell receptor beta chains were sequenced from one sample in a study of vaccination effects on CD4 cells after COVID-19. CD4+ T cells specific for antigen were expanded with viral peptide pools by the ViraFEST assay before sequencing. Investigators separated out CD4+ T cells once around 10 days of culture had passed. It was two doses of either the BNT162b2 or mRNA-1273 vaccine that participants received. Their cognate antigens are unknown. Assay used: immunoSEQ multiplex PCR; TCRdb lists only in-frame clones, some missing. This table has about 12,000 clones, less than 75% appearing once. Source: CD4+ T cells from PBMCs cultured with SARS-CoV-2 spike peptides, taken after COVID-19 vaccination. The receptors originated from a human donor who received a COVID-19 vaccine.

This chain connects TRBV19 to TRBJ2-7, with 7 bases identical to TRBD1. Germline lookup yields CDR1 LNHDA and CDR2 SQIVND (reference sequence). CDR3 length: 14 amino acids. Trimming cost V 3 bases and J 6 bases; bases outside gene matches: 8. CDR3 sequence: CASSIRDRASEQYF. In DNA, the CDR3 is TGTGCCAGTAGTATTCGCGACAGGGCGAGCGAGCAGTACTTC. Full variable domain (rest looked up from reference TRBV19 and TRBJ2-7): DGGITQSPKYLFRKEGQNVTLSCEQNLNHDAMYWYRQDPGQGLRLIYYSQIVNDFQKGDIAEGYSVSREKKESFPLTVTSAQKNPTAFYLCASSIRDRASEQYFGPGTRLTVT.

The V and J genes are TRBV3-1 (or the pseudogene TRBV3-2) and TRBJ2-7; no definite D call. The germline gives CDR1 LGHDT, CDR2 YNNKEL (reference sequence). This CDR3 has 13 amino acids. Trimming cost V 1 base and J 3 bases, with 7 bases left between them. The CDR3 protein is CASSQGGLYEQYF. The CDR3 coding sequence is TGTGCCAGCAGCCAAGGTGGCCTCTACGAGCAGTACTTC.

V and J are TRBV10-3 and TRBJ2-2; no clear D. The CDR3 spans 15 residues. Looked up from germline, CDR1 is ENHRY and CDR2 is SYGVKD. Trimming took 2 bases from V and 1 from J, leaving 8 bases between them. CDR3 protein: CAISESLQNTGELFF. DNA for the CDR3: TGTGCCATCAGTGAGAGTTTACAGAACACCGGGGAGCTGTTTTTT.

V and J are TRBV3-1 (or the pseudogene TRBV3-2) and TRBJ2-5; D unclear. The V gene's germline CDR1 is LGHDT and CDR2 YNNKEL (reference sequence). The CDR3 runs to 15 residues. V lost 1 base and J 7 bases, leaving 16 bases between the germline ends. The CDR3 protein is CASSQVPGRLGTQYF. CDR3 DNA sequence: TGTGCCAGCAGCCAAGTCCCTGGACGGCTTGGGACCCAGTACTTC.

This chain joins TRBV6-5 and TRBJ1-2, with 7 nucleotides matching TRBD1. Germline assignment: CDR1 MNHEY and CDR2 SVGAGI. The V gene end was trimmed by 4 bases and the J gene end by 4 bases; junction bases not matched to a gene: 6. CDR3 length: 14 residues. The CDR3 spells CASSWDRRRYGYTF. For the CDR3, the DNA is TGTGCCAGCAGTTGGGACAGACGTCGCTATGGCTACACCTTC.

The rearrangement links TRBV5-1 to TRBJ2-5, with 9 bases identical to TRBD2. CDR1 and CDR2 (germline): SGHRS, YFSETQ. This CDR3 spans 16 amino acids. The ends lost 0 bases at V and 2 bases at J; junction bases unmatched: 5. The CDR3 sequence is CASSLGFSGGQETQYF. The CDR3 DNA reads as TGCGCCAGCAGCTTGGGTTTTAGCGGGGGTCAAGAGACCCAGTACTTC. Full variable domain (outside the CDR3, taken from reference TRBV5-1 and TRBJ2-5): KAGVTQTPRYLIKTRGQQVTLSCSPISGHRSVSWYQQTPGQGLQFLFEYFSETQRNKGNFPGRFSGRQFSNSRSEMNVSTLELGDSALYLCASSLGFSGGQETQYFGPGTRLLVL.

This clone was seen more than once but under ten times. This chain links TRBV15 with TRBJ1-1, with D possibly matching TRBD1 (5 bases). From germline, CDR1 is LNHNV and CDR2 YYDKDF (reference sequence). This CDR3 comprises 14 residues. V dropped 0 bases and J dropped 0 bases, with 5 bases sitting between them. CDR3 loop: CATSREGVNTEAFF. CDR3 in DNA: TGTGCCACCAGCAGAGAAGGGGTGAACACTGAAGCTTTCTTT.

The genes are TRBV5-4 and TRBJ2-5, with TRBD2 matching 12 bases. Germline V gene lookup returns CDR1 SGHNT and CDR2 YYREEE (reference sequence). Losses at the gene ends were 3 bases for V and 5 bases for J; bases not matched to a gene: 2. This CDR3 comprises 14 residues. This chain's CDR3 is CASSSGTSGETQYF. The CDR3 nucleotides read TGTGCCAGCAGCTCCGGGACTAGCGGGGAGACCCAGTACTTC.

The chain couples TRBV4-2 to TRBJ1-2, with a weak D call TRBD1 (5 bases). Germline V gives CDR1 LGHNA, CDR2 YNFKEQ. The CDR3 is 14 amino acids. V lost 0 bases to trimming and J lost 5 bases, with 10 bases between them. The CDR3 spells CASSQDRAFYGYTF. The CDR3, as DNA: TGTGCCAGCAGCCAAGACAGGGCGTTTTATGGCTACACCTTC.

The V gene is TRBV7-2, the J gene TRBJ2-7; D unresolved. This CDR3 spans 14 amino acids. Trimming stripped 1 base from V and 0 bases from J, with 7 bases between. Germline V gene sequence: CDR1 SGHTA, CDR2 FQGNSA. CDR3 coding DNA: TGTGCCAGCAGCTTAGAGGCTAACTCCTACGAGCAGTACTTC. It is translated as CASSLEANSYEQYF.

The chain recombines TRBV6-2 or TRBV6-3 with TRBJ1-5; D unclear. Germline loops: CDR1 MNHEY, CDR2 SVGEGT. The germline V and J ends were trimmed by 2 bases and 6 bases, with 8 bases remaining between them. CDR3 length: 13 residues. In nucleotides, the CDR3 is TGTGCCAGCAGTTACGGTTGGTCTCAGCCCCAGCATTTT. Translation: CASSYGWSQPQHF.

The chain recombines TRBV27 with TRBJ1-1; D possibly corresponds to TRBD1 (5 bases). This CDR3 contains 15 residues. The V gene's germline CDR1 is MNHEY and CDR2 SMNVEV (reference sequence). The ends were cut back, 4 bases at V and 1 base at J, with 13 bases in the middle. The CDR3 DNA follows: TGTGCCAGCAGTTCTAACGGGGCCACGAACACTGAAGCTTTCTTT. This sequence encodes CASSSNGATNTEAFF.

The V and J genes are TRBV28 and TRBJ1-2, with D possibly TRBD1 on 5 matching bases. The V gene lost 3 bases and the J gene lost 4 bases, with 12 bases spanning the gap. The CDR3 is 14 residues long. The germline V gene has CDR1 MDHEN and CDR2 SYDVKM. CDR3 nucleotide sequence: TGTGCCAGCAGTTTCCCCTGGGGCATCTATGGCTACACCTTC. This codes for CASSFPWGIYGYTF.

The CDR3 DNA reads as TGTGCCAGCAGCCCCAGCATGGTCGGGGAGCTGTTTTTT. It specifies CASSPSMVGELFF. The chain links TRBV14 to TRBJ2-2; unclear D gene. Germline-derived CDR1 and CDR2 are SGHDN and FVKESK. Trimming removed 4 bases at V and 7 bases at J, with 10 bases between. This CDR3 spans 13 amino acids.

This chain connects TRBV27 to TRBJ1-2; the match to TRBD1 covers 7 bases. The CDR3 spans 17 residues. V was pared by 2 bases and J by 3 bases, with 12 bases of the junction left unmatched. In germline, CDR1 is MNHEY, CDR2 SMNVEV (reference sequence). The CDR3 protein is CASSLPAGTDSYYGYTF. DNA of the CDR3: TGTGCCAGCAGTTTACCCGCCGGGACAGATTCTTACTATGGCTACACCTTC.

The V call is TRBV28, the J call TRBJ1-1; D is possibly TRBD1 (6 bases). The length of the CDR3 is 16 residues. V lost 0 bases, J lost 4 bases, and 15 bases lay in between. Germline V gene data show CDR1 as MDHEN and CDR2 as SYDVKM. Written as DNA, the CDR3 is TGTGCCAGCAGTTTATGGTGGGGGGGCCAGGGCACTGAAGCTTTCTTT. This gives the protein CASSLWWGGQGTEAFF.

The rearrangement joins TRBV29-1 to TRBJ2-2, with 10 bases matching TRBD1. The V gene end was trimmed by 7 bases and the J gene end by 0 bases; junction bases not matched to a gene: 5. Germline lookup yields CDR1 SQVTM and CDR2 ANQGSEA. This CDR3 is 15 amino acids long. CDR3 DNA: TGCAGCGGGGGAGGACAGGGGGCGAACACCGGGGAGCTGTTTTTT. Translated: CSGGGQGANTGELFF.